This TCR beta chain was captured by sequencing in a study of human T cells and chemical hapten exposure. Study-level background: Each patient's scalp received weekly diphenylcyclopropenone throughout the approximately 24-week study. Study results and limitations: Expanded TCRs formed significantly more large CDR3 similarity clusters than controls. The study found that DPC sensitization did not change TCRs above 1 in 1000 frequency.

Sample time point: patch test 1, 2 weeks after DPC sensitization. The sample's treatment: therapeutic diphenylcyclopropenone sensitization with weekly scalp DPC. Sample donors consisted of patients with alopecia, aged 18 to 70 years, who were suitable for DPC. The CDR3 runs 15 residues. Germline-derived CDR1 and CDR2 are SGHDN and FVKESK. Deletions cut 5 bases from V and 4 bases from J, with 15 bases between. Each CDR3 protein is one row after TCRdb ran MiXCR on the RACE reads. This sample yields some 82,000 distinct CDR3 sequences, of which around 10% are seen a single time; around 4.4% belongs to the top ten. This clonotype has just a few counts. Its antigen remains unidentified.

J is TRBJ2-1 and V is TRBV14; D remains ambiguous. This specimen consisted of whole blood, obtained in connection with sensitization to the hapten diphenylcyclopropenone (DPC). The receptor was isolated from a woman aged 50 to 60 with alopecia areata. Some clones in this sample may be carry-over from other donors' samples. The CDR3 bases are TGTGCCAGCAGCTTTAGACGGAGCCCTTACAATGAGCAGTTCTTC. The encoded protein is CASSFRRSPYNEQFF.